These 28 T cell receptor beta chains share one sample of origin, sequenced in a study of identical twins. TCRdb recomputed calls from the 5' RACE reads with MiXCR, one row per CDR3 protein. Here the sample spans hundreds of thousands of distinct CDR3 sequences, over 8% being singletons. The sequenced sample consisted of memory (CD45RO+) T cells sorted from blood. The origin of the receptors is a woman aged 18-30 years in good health.

This clonotype came up a few times. The chain couples TRBV27 to TRBJ2-1, with D possibly TRBD1 on 6 matching bases. CDR1 MNHEY and CDR2 SMNVEV come from the germline V gene (reference sequence). Trimming took off 0 bases at V and 12 bases at J, with 15 bases between the two ends. The CDR3 has 14 amino acids. The CDR3 reads CASSLSPGQSGQFF. DNA for the CDR3: TGTGCCAGCAGTTTATCGCCCGGACAGAGCGGGCAGTTCTTC.

This chain uses TRBV15 with TRBJ2-3; D is uncertain. Trimming removed 5 bases from V and 0 bases from J, with 9 bases in between. This CDR3 spans 14 amino acids. CDR1 is LNHNV and CDR2 is YYDKDF in the germline V gene (reference sequence). The CDR3 nucleotides are TGTGCCACCAGCCGGGCAGTCAGCACAGATACGCAGTATTTT. Protein product: CATSRAVSTDTQYF.

The V gene is TRBV7-2, the J gene TRBJ2-1; TRBD1 is a possible D gene (6 bases). CDR1 and CDR2 (germline): SGHTA, FQGNSA. The CDR3 contains 14 residues. The V end was cut by 1 base, the J end by 9 bases, with 13 bases between. The CDR3 DNA reads TGTGCCAGCAGCTTAGATGCAGGGGTTGGTGAGCAGTTCTTC. Translating it yields CASSLDAGVGEQFF.

In this sample, this clonotype turned up many times. The chain employs TRBV27 and TRBJ2-3, with D possibly TRBD2 on 6 matching bases. With 3 bases removed from V and 10 bases from J, the gap between germline ends came to 8 bases. The CDR3 is made up of 11 amino acids. CDR1 and CDR2 from the germline V gene are MNHEY and SMNVEV (reference sequence). The chain's CDR3 is CASSFGEAQYF. The DNA for the CDR3 is TGTGCCAGCAGTTTTGGGGAGGCGCAGTATTTT.

The CDR3 nucleotides are TGTGCCAGTATCCCAGGGGGATCTAACTATGGCTACACCTTC. Amino acids: CASIPGGSNYGYTF. The chain links TRBV19 to TRBJ1-2; 7 bases line up with TRBD1. V lost 7 bases, J lost 0 bases, and 5 bases stayed unmatched. Looked up from germline, CDR1 is LNHDA and CDR2 is SQIVND (reference sequence). The CDR3 is made up of 14 amino acids.

This chain links TRBV5-1 with TRBJ2-7; 7 nucleotides match TRBD1. Germline V lookup: CDR1 SGHRS, CDR2 YFSETQ. The J segment lost 6 bases and the V segment lost 3 bases, leaving 9 bases of the junction unmatched. This CDR3 contains 14 residues. Here the CDR3 DNA reads TGCGCCAGCAGCTCGACAGGGCTCGAGGGCGAGCAGTACTTC. Residues: CASSSTGLEGEQYF.

The chain recombines TRBV12-3 or TRBV12-4 with TRBJ1-6; no firm D call. V lost 3 bases, J lost 7 bases, and 13 bases lay in between. The length of the CDR3 is 15 residues. CDR3 nucleotide sequence: TGTGCCAGCAGTTTCGGGGTACCTTACAATTCACCCCTCCACTTT. Translating it yields CASSFGVPYNSPLHF.

This clonotype has a handful of counts. The chain has TRBV29-1 and TRBJ1-3, with TRBD1 identical over 10 bases. CDR3 size: 15 residues. The trim removed 5 bases at V and 8 bases at J, leaving 12 bases unmatched. Looked up from germline, CDR1 is SQVTM and CDR2 is ANQGSEA. The CDR3 reads CSVLHLGTGDYTIYF. For the CDR3, the DNA is TGCAGCGTTCTCCATCTCGGGACAGGGGACTACACCATATATTTT. The entire variable domain, with the rest obtained from reference TRBV29-1 and TRBJ1-3, is as follows: SAVISQKPSRDICQRGTSLTIQCQVDSQVTMMFWYRQQPGQSLTLIATANQGSEATYESGFVIDKFPISRPNLTFSTLTVSNMSPEDSSIYLCSVLHLGTGDYTIYFGEGSWLTVV.

V usage is TRBV27 and J usage is TRBJ2-1, with 8 bases lining up with TRBD1. The germline gives CDR1 MNHEY, CDR2 SMNVEV (reference sequence). The CDR3 loop spans 15 amino acids. J was trimmed by 8 bases and V by 4 bases; bases with no gene match: 10. The CDR3 here is CASSSPGTGGHEQFF. CDR3 bases: TGTGCCAGCAGTTCCCCCGGGACAGGAGGACATGAGCAGTTCTTC.

This clonotype was found many times. The CDR3 loop is CASSSGGQETQYF. The CDR3 nucleotides read TGTGCCAGCAGTAGCGGGGGCCAAGAGACCCAGTACTTC. V usage is TRBV9 and J usage is TRBJ2-5; TRBD2 matches 9 bases. Germline V gene sequence: CDR1 SGDLS, CDR2 YYNGEE. There are 13 residues in the CDR3. With V trimmed by 5 bases and J by 1 base, 0 bases remained unmatched.

This chain uses TRBV20-1 with TRBJ1-6; 8 bases map to TRBD1. With V trimmed by 4 bases and J by 10 bases, 6 bases remained unmatched. The germline V gene has CDR1 DFQATT and CDR2 SNEGSKA (reference sequence). The CDR3 consists of 13 residues. CDR3 amino acids: CSATQGARSPLHF. The CDR3 nucleotides read TGCAGTGCTACCCAGGGGGCACGGTCACCCCTCCACTTT.

This clonotype was picked up a small number of times. V is TRBV11-2 and J is TRBJ1-2; possible D gene TRBD1, 6 bases. This CDR3 comprises 14 residues. V dropped 4 bases and J dropped 6 bases, with 15 bases sitting between them. Germline lookup yields CDR1 SGHAT and CDR2 FQNNGV. CDR3 sequence reads: CASSSHRASDGYTF. CDR3 in DNA: TGTGCCAGCAGCTCACACAGGGCTTCCGATGGCTACACCTTC.

This clonotype has at least ten counts. The V gene is TRBV6-1, the J gene TRBJ1-4; D is unresolved. CDR3 length equals 12 residues. V lost 10 bases, J lost 5 bases, and 11 bases lay in between. Germline CDR1 is MNHNS and CDR2 is SASEGT. The CDR3, as DNA: TGTGCCACCGTTGCGGGGAATGAAAAACTGTTTTTT. Residues: CATVAGNEKLFF.

The chain employs TRBV7-9 and TRBJ2-5; TRBD2 is a possible D gene (5 bases). This CDR3 contains 14 residues. CDR1 and CDR2 (germline): SEHNR, FQNEAQ (reference sequence). With 0 bases removed from V and 7 bases from J, the gap between germline ends came to 12 bases. CDR3: CASSLAGLRGTQYF. The CDR3 DNA is TGTGCCAGCAGCTTAGCAGGACTCCGGGGGACCCAGTACTTC.

The sample holds many counts of this clonotype. The chain has TRBV2 and TRBJ1-1; 10 positions match TRBD1. Losses at the gene ends were 3 bases for V and 1 base for J; bases not matched to a gene: 2. The CDR3 spans 15 residues. Per germline, CDR1 SNHLY and CDR2 FYNNEI. CDR3 nucleotides: TGTGCCAGCAGTGATTGGACAGGGGGGAACACTGAAGCTTTCTTT. It is translated as CASSDWTGGNTEAFF.

This clonotype was recorded many times. CDR3: CASSSIQGSKAFF. The CDR3 coding sequence is TGTGCCAGCAGTTCGATTCAGGGAAGTAAGGCTTTCTTT. The chain employs TRBV6-5 and TRBJ1-1; D is possibly TRBD1 (5 bases). Deletions cut 4 bases from V and 11 bases from J, with 17 bases between. The CDR3 extends over 13 amino acids. From germline, CDR1 is MNHEY and CDR2 SVGAGI.

This chain uses TRBV11-2 with TRBJ2-7; no clear D gene. V was pared by 3 bases and J by 2 bases, with 11 bases between. The CDR3 is made up of 14 amino acids. Germline V lookup: CDR1 SGHAT, CDR2 FQNNGV. CDR3 DNA: TGTGCCAGCAGCTTCGGCCCCGGGCCCTACGAGCAGTACTTC. Translation: CASSFGPGPYEQYF. Full variable domain (remainder filled in from reference TRBV11-2 and TRBJ2-7): EAGVAQSPRYKIIEKRQSVAFWCNPISGHATLYWYQQILGQGPKLLIQFQNNGVVDDSQLPKDRFSAERLKGVDSTLKIQPAKLEDSAVYLCASSFGPGPYEQYFGPGTRLTVT.

This clonotype has a handful of counts. This chain joins TRBV19 and TRBJ2-5; a weak D match, TRBD2 (5 bases). Deletions cut 6 bases from V and 5 bases from J, with 28 bases between. This CDR3 is 18 amino acids long. Germline lookup yields CDR1 LNHDA and CDR2 SQIVND (reference sequence). CDR3 DNA sequence: TGTGCCAGTAGCCGGGGTCCCAGACTCATCACGGACTTGGAGACCCAGTACTTC. Translated, it gives CASSRGPRLITDLETQYF. Full variable domain (rest looked up from reference TRBV19 and TRBJ2-5): DGGITQSPKYLFRKEGQNVTLSCEQNLNHDAMYWYRQDPGQGLRLIYYSQIVNDFQKGDIAEGYSVSREKKESFPLTVTSAQKNPTAFYLCASSRGPRLITDLETQYFGPGTRLLVL.

This clonotype was detected only a few times. The genes are TRBV12-3 or TRBV12-4 and TRBJ2-1; D tentatively fits TRBD1 or TRBD2 (6 bases each). Trimming took 4 bases from V and 9 from J, leaving 13 bases between them. The CDR3 consists of 13 residues. In nucleotides, the CDR3 is TGTGCCAGCAGTTGGGGGGCAGACAGTGAGCAGTTCTTC. Amino acids: CASSWGADSEQFF.

In its sample, this clonotype was seen many times. The V call is TRBV12-3 or TRBV12-4, the J call TRBJ2-2; tentative D call: TRBD1 (6 bases). This CDR3 has 15 residues. V was clipped by 5 bases and J by 6 bases, with 16 bases between them. The CDR3 region is CASSLQGMGPGELFF. DNA for the CDR3: TGTGCCAGCAGTCTTCAGGGGATGGGACCCGGGGAGCTGTTTTTT.

A few counts support this clonotype. This chain joins TRBV29-1 and TRBJ2-3; the match to TRBD2 covers 11 bases. V trimming: 5 bases; J trimming: 6 bases; junction bases outside the gene matches: 7. Germline CDR1 and CDR2: SQVTM and ANQGSEA. CDR3 length: 14 residues. The CDR3 is CSVTTSGDRDTQYF. The CDR3 region has the DNA TGCAGCGTTACGACTAGCGGGGATCGTGATACGCAGTATTTT.

The gene calls are TRBV5-5 and TRBJ2-5; TRBD2 agrees at 7 bases. With 0 bases clipped from V and 5 bases from J, the junction kept 7 bases outside the gene matches. The CDR3 consists of 15 residues. Per germline, CDR1 SGHKS and CDR2 YYEKEE (reference sequence). The CDR3 loop is CASSLAGAGTETQYF. Written as DNA, the CDR3 is TGTGCCAGCAGCTTGGCCGGAGCGGGGACGGAGACCCAGTACTTC.

The V call is TRBV12-3 or TRBV12-4, the J call TRBJ2-5, with D perhaps matching TRBD2 (5 bases). CDR3 length: 15 amino acids. Between the trimmed V and J ends, which lost 5 bases and 1 base, there was a span of 14 bases. The CDR3 bases are TGTGCCAGCAGTCCCCTAGGAGCGGCCCAAGAGACCCAGTACTTC. Protein: CASSPLGAAQETQYF.

This clonotype was recorded a few times. The chain has TRBV19 and TRBJ2-7; D possibly corresponds to TRBD2 (6 bases). In germline, CDR1 is LNHDA, CDR2 SQIVND (reference sequence). CDR3 length: 13 residues. V dropped 5 bases and J dropped 5 bases, with 13 bases sitting between them. CDR3 nucleotide sequence: TGTGCCAGTAGTTTCCGGGACTCGGACGAGCAGTACTTC. Amino acid sequence: CASSFRDSDEQYF.

V gene TRBV24-1 combines with J gene TRBJ2-3; D is uncertain. This CDR3 is built from 12 residues. Germline CDR1 KGHDR, CDR2 SFDVKD. Trimming left V 0 bases short and J 8 bases short, with 5 bases between. CDR3 sequence: CATSDLASTQYF. DNA for the CDR3: TGTGCCACCAGTGATTTGGCGAGTACGCAGTATTTT.

This clonotype showed up just a few times. The V call is TRBV5-1, the J call TRBJ2-5; D may be TRBD2 (6 bases). The CDR3 is 15 amino acids. V lost 4 bases and J 4 bases, leaving 17 bases between the germline ends. From germline, CDR1 is SGHRS and CDR2 YFSETQ. The CDR3 is CASSEGLRVLETQYF. CDR3 nucleotides: TGCGCCAGCAGCGAGGGACTCAGGGTACTAGAGACCCAGTACTTC. Together with reference TRBV5-1 and TRBJ2-5, the CDR3 gives the full variable domain: KAGVTQTPRYLIKTRGQQVTLSCSPISGHRSVSWYQQTPGQGLQFLFEYFSETQRNKGNFPGRFSGRQFSNSRSEMNVSTLELGDSALYLCASSEGLRVLETQYFGPGTRLLVL.

The chain carries TRBV5-6 and TRBJ2-1; a weak D match, TRBD2 (6 bases). The germline CDR1 and CDR2 sequences are SGHDT and YYEEEE. The CDR3 is 11 residues long. Trimming shortened V by 5 bases and J by 9 bases, and 9 bases separated the two germline ends. The CDR3 DNA reads as TGTGCCAGCAGGTCGGGAGTTGAGCAGTTCTTC. It codes for CASRSGVEQFF.

The sample holds a few counts of this clonotype. The chain is built from TRBV27 and TRBJ2-1, with TRBD1 as a possible D gene (5 bases). Trimming pared 1 base from V and 2 bases from J, leaving 24 bases between. The CDR3 totals 20 residues. Looked up from germline, CDR1 is MNHEY and CDR2 is SMNVEV (reference sequence). Written as DNA, the CDR3 is TGTGCCAGCAGTTTATTACAGGTTTGGATAGCCCCTCTCCCCTACAATGAGCAGTTCTTC. Amino acid sequence: CASSLLQVWIAPLPYNEQFF.